The 30 T cell receptor beta chains in this list originate from one sample, sequenced in a study of identical twins. TCRdb independently ran MiXCR on the 5' RACE reads; one entry per CDR3 protein. The repertoire holds some 1,700,000 distinct CDR3 sequences, with more than 30% as singletons. Material for sequencing was cord blood. The receptors originated from a newborn girl in good health.

The rearrangement uses TRBV28 and TRBJ1-2; D gene uncertain. The CDR3 is 13 amino acids. Germline CDR1 reads MDHEN; CDR2 reads SYDVKM. V shed 10 bases and J shed 5 bases, with 17 bases lying between them. The CDR3 loop is CATTRTLGYGYTF. The CDR3 region has the DNA TGTGCCACCACTAGGACCCTCGGGTATGGCTACACCTTC.

This clonotype was seen only a few times. The J gene is TRBJ2-7, the V gene TRBV6-6, with 10 bases lining up with TRBD1. The CDR3 length is 14 residues. The V and J ends lost 7 bases and 2 bases, in that order; junction bases with no gene match: 5. Germline V gene data show CDR1 as MNHNY and CDR2 as SVGAGI (reference sequence). CDR3 nucleotide sequence: TGTGCCAGCACGGTGGACAGGGGGACCTACGAGCAGTACTTC. As protein: CASTVDRGTYEQYF.

The genes are TRBV5-1 and TRBJ2-7; 11 nucleotides line up with TRBD2. Losses at the gene ends were 3 bases for V and 7 bases for J; bases not matched to a gene: 18. The CDR3 extends over 18 amino acids. Looked up from germline, CDR1 is SGHRS and CDR2 is YFSETQ. The DNA of the CDR3 is TGCGCCAGCAGCTCGGAATTTTATAGCGGGAGGGCCTACAATGAGCAGTACTTC. Translating it yields CASSSEFYSGRAYNEQYF.

The rearrangement uses TRBV20-1 and TRBJ1-1; possibly TRBD1 for D (5 bases). The V and J ends lost 4 bases and 3 bases respectively, with 12 bases between them. In germline, CDR1 is DFQATT, CDR2 SNEGSKA (reference sequence). The CDR3 consists of 13 residues. CDR3 sequence: CSAIVTVYTEAFF. CDR3 nucleotides: TGCAGTGCTATAGTGACAGTATACACTGAAGCTTTCTTT.

The CDR3 nucleotides read TGCAGTGCCAGTAAAGGACAGAAGATATATGGCTACACCTTC. Encoded protein: CSASKGQKIYGYTF. This chain joins TRBV20-1 and TRBJ1-2; D is perhaps TRBD1 (6 bases). CDR3 length: 14 amino acids. V lost 6 bases and J lost 5, with 19 bases in between. Germline loops: CDR1 DFQATT, CDR2 SNEGSKA (reference sequence).

This rearrangement joins TRBV20-1 to TRBJ2-1; 11 bases are shared with TRBD2. Germline CDR1 DFQATT, CDR2 SNEGSKA (reference sequence). The ends lost 3 bases at V and 2 bases at J; junction bases unmatched: 9. There are 17 residues in the CDR3. CDR3 nucleotides: TGCAGTGCTAGGGCTAGCGGGAGGACAGCTACCTACAATGAGCAGTTCTTC. Translating it yields CSARASGRTATYNEQFF.

This clonotype was seen many times. The chain carries TRBV28 and TRBJ1-2, with D perhaps TRBD1 (5 bases). Per germline, CDR1 MDHEN and CDR2 SYDVKM. The CDR3 spans 11 residues. The ends were cut back, 4 bases at V and 10 bases at J, with 10 bases in the middle. The CDR3 loop reads CASSSSGTYTF. CDR3 DNA sequence: TGTGCCAGCAGTTCCTCAGGGACCTACACCTTC.

DNA for the CDR3: TGTGCCATCAGTGAGAGGAGGGCTTACACAGATACGCAGTATTTT. Protein product: CAISERRAYTDTQYF. V is TRBV10-3 and J is TRBJ2-3, with a possible D match to TRBD2 (6 bases). This CDR3 is built from 15 residues. The germline gives CDR1 ENHRY, CDR2 SYGVKD. V lost 2 bases and J 2 bases, leaving 11 bases between the germline ends.

This chain joins TRBV3-1 and TRBJ2-1, with 16 bases that match TRBD2. V was pared by 0 bases and J by 7 bases, with 21 bases of the junction left unmatched. Germline CDR1 LGHDT, CDR2 YNNKEL (reference sequence). This CDR3 has 23 residues. In nucleotides, the CDR3 is TGTGCCAGCAGCCAAGAAGTGAAGTATGGGACTAGCGGGAGGGCTGGCTGGGGGAATGAGCAGTTCTTC. Translating gives CASSQEVKYGTSGRAGWGNEQFF.

This rearrangement joins TRBV29-1 to TRBJ2-5; the D gene is possibly TRBD2 (5 bases). Per germline, CDR1 SQVTM and CDR2 ANQGSEA. The CDR3 has 15 amino acids. Between the trimmed V and J ends, which lost 8 bases and 1 base, there was a span of 20 bases. The CDR3 spells CSRRTGRRLQETQYF. As DNA, the CDR3 is TGCAGCCGGAGGACCGGACGGAGACTCCAAGAGACCCAGTACTTC.

This clonotype was seen a few times. The chain combines TRBV20-1 with TRBJ2-3; 9 bases are a match to TRBD2. The CDR3 contains 18 residues. Germline CDR1 reads DFQATT; CDR2 reads SNEGSKA (reference sequence). The ends lost 0 bases at V and 4 bases at J; junction bases unmatched: 14. CDR3: CSARDVIAGATRSDTQYF. For the CDR3, the DNA is TGCAGTGCTAGAGATGTGATAGCGGGGGCCACGCGATCAGATACGCAGTATTTT.

This clonotype was recorded a few times. One end of the junction does not line up with germline, which may come from a read error. J is TRBJ2-1 and V is TRBV20-1; D not resolved. This CDR3 comprises 17 residues. In germline, CDR1 is DFQATT, CDR2 SNEGSKA (reference sequence). CDR3 in DNA: TGCAGTGCTGGAGACTCCGAGGCGGCCAGCTCCTACAATGAGCAGTTCTTC. Translated: CSAGDSEAASSYNEQFF.

This clonotype was counted many times. V is TRBV28 and J is TRBJ2-7; unclear D gene. Trimming stripped 6 bases from V and 1 base from J, with 10 bases between. The CDR3 has 13 amino acids. In germline, CDR1 is MDHEN, CDR2 SYDVKM. The CDR3 bases are TGTGCCAGCAGCTCCCCCCCGTCCTACGAGCAGTACTTC. Translation gives CASSSPPSYEQYF. Filled out from reference TRBV28 and TRBJ2-7, the complete variable domain reads DVKVTQSSRYLVKRTGEKVFLECVQDMDHENMFWYRQDPGLGLRLIYFSYDVKMKEKGDIPEGYSVSREKKERFSLILESASTNQTSMYLCASSSPPSYEQYFGPGTRLTVT.

The V call is TRBV2, the J call TRBJ1-2; 7 bases line up with TRBD1. This CDR3 has 10 residues. Germline assignment: CDR1 SNHLY and CDR2 FYNNEI. Trimming removed 9 bases from V and 5 bases from J; junction bases left unmatched: 0. This CDR3 is CARTGYGYTF. The CDR3 DNA follows: TGTGCCAGGACAGGGTATGGCTACACCTTC. Using reference TRBV2 and TRBJ1-2 for the parts outside the CDR3, the full variable domain is EPEVTQTPSHQVTQMGQEVILRCVPISNHLYFYWYRQILGQKVEFLVSFYNNEISEKSEIFDDQFSVERPDGSNFTLKIRSTKLEDSAMYFCARTGYGYTFGSGTRLTVV.

The chain carries TRBV5-1 and TRBJ2-7; tentatively, D is TRBD2 (5 bases). The germline V gene has CDR1 SGHRS and CDR2 YFSETQ. The CDR3 covers 15 residues. Trimming pared 4 bases from V and 3 bases from J, leaving 17 bases between. The CDR3 bases are TGCGCCAGCAGCCTGTCACAAGCGGCTAGCTACGAGCAGTACTTC. As protein: CASSLSQAASYEQYF. Full variable domain (outside the CDR3, taken from reference TRBV5-1 and TRBJ2-7): KAGVTQTPRYLIKTRGQQVTLSCSPISGHRSVSWYQQTPGQGLQFLFEYFSETQRNKGNFPGRFSGRQFSNSRSEMNVSTLELGDSALYLCASSLSQAASYEQYFGPGTRLTVT.

This chain links TRBV3-1 with TRBJ1-5; no definite D call. The ends were cut back, 4 bases at V and 3 bases at J, with 16 bases in the middle. The V gene's germline CDR1 is LGHDT and CDR2 YNNKEL (reference sequence). This CDR3 region has 16 residues. This chain's CDR3 is CASSPKSGSLNQPQHF. CDR3 DNA: TGTGCCAGCAGCCCAAAGTCCGGGTCCCTCAATCAGCCCCAGCATTTT. Supplemented by reference TRBV3-1 and TRBJ1-5, the full variable domain reads DTAVSQTPKYLVTQMGNDKSIKCEQNLGHDTMYWYKQDSKKFLKIMFSYNNKELIINETVPNRFSPKSPDKAHLNLHINSLELGDSAVYFCASSPKSGSLNQPQHFGDGTRLSIL.

This chain connects TRBV15 to TRBJ2-1; TRBD2 aligns across 13 bases. The length of the CDR3 is 17 residues. The trim removed 9 bases at V and 4 bases at J, leaving 12 bases unmatched. From germline, CDR1 is LNHNV and CDR2 YYDKDF (reference sequence). The CDR3 sequence is CATKLAGGPIRYNEQFF. CDR3 sequence (DNA): TGTGCCACTAAACTAGCGGGAGGGCCGATTAGGTACAATGAGCAGTTCTTC.

The rearrangement links TRBV6-5 to TRBJ2-2, with D possibly being TRBD2 (5 bases). The CDR3 consists of 19 residues. V was shortened by 2 bases and J by 1 base, with 20 bases between the two germline ends. Germline lookup yields CDR1 MNHEY and CDR2 SVGAGI. For the CDR3, the DNA is TGTGCCAGCAGTTACGACCGTGCTGTACTAAGCGGGAACACCGGGGAGCTGTTTTTT. Its protein is CASSYDRAVLSGNTGELFF.

There are a few counts of this clonotype. The chain uses TRBV29-1 and TRBJ2-7; TRBD1 matches at 8 bases. The J call may be mistaken, given a closer DNA end match to TRBJ2-5. CDR3 length: 12 residues. Germline-derived CDR1 and CDR2 are SQVTM and ANQGSEA. CDR3 sequence reads: CSVVRQGETQYF. DNA of the CDR3: TGCAGCGTGGTTAGACAGGGGGAGACCCAGTACTTC.

This clonotype was seen more than once but under ten times. The genes are TRBV4-1 and TRBJ2-7; 9 nucleotides agree with TRBD1. The J segment lost 2 bases and the V segment lost 3 bases, leaving 5 bases of the junction unmatched. This CDR3 is built from 15 residues. The germline V gene encodes CDR1 MGHRA and CDR2 YSYEKL. The CDR3 here is CASSQPGTGTYEQYF. The CDR3 DNA reads TGCGCCAGCAGCCAGCCCGGGACAGGGACCTACGAGCAGTACTTC.

The chain joins TRBV27 to TRBJ1-2, with D possibly matching TRBD1 (6 bases). Germline-derived CDR1 and CDR2 are MNHEY and SMNVEV (reference sequence). V lost 3 bases and J 4 bases, leaving 15 bases between the germline ends. The CDR3 spans 15 residues. The DNA for the CDR3 is TGTGCCAGCAGTTTGGGTGGGGGGCCCCCCTATGGCTACACCTTC. Amino acids: CASSLGGGPPYGYTF.

Worth noting for this clonotype: Its ends do not fully match the called genes, so a read error is possible. The V call is TRBV7-2, the J call TRBJ2-1; no reliable D call. CDR1 and CDR2 (germline): SGHTA, FQGNSA. The CDR3 is 13 amino acids. The chain's CDR3 is CASSLAGYNGQFF. CDR3 nucleotides: TGTGCCAGCAGCTTAGCTGGATACAATGGGCAGTTCTTC.

Only a few counts were recorded for this clonotype. The rearrangement links TRBV20-1 to TRBJ2-7; TRBD2 matches 14 bases. CDR3 length: 17 amino acids. Germline CDR1 DFQATT, CDR2 SNEGSKA (reference sequence). The J segment lost 1 base and the V segment lost 6 bases, leaving 11 bases of the junction unmatched. The DNA for the CDR3 is TGCAGTGCCTTAACCGGGACTAGCGGGAGAAGGTCCTACGAGCAGTACTTC. It yields the protein CSALTGTSGRRSYEQYF.

V gene TRBV28 combines with J gene TRBJ1-4; D gene uncertain. There are 13 residues in the CDR3. The V gene's germline CDR1 is MDHEN and CDR2 SYDVKM. Trimming took 2 bases from V and 10 from J, leaving 11 bases between them. CDR3 residues: CASSLGREGKLFF. The DNA of the CDR3 is TGTGCCAGCAGTTTAGGTCGGGAGGGAAAACTGTTTTTT.

In this sample, this clonotype turned up a few times. The gene calls are TRBV11-2 and TRBJ2-7, with TRBD1 identical over 9 bases. CDR1 SGHAT and CDR2 FQNNGV come from the germline V gene. V dropped 4 bases and J dropped 4; count of bases not matched to a gene: 8. The CDR3 contains 15 residues. The CDR3 DNA sequence: TGTGCCAGCAGCTGGGGGACAGGGAGGGATTACGAGCAGTACTTC. Translated, it gives CASSWGTGRDYEQYF.

A few counts support this clonotype. V is TRBV7-2 and J is TRBJ2-3; a weak D match, TRBD2 (6 bases). V gave up 3 bases and J gave up 9 bases, with 22 bases separating them. The CDR3 has 16 amino acids. Germline CDR1 SGHTA, CDR2 FQGNSA. CDR3 sequence: CASSFQLPGASQTQYF. CDR3 sequence (DNA): TGTGCCAGCAGCTTCCAACTTCCGGGAGCGAGCCAAACGCAGTATTTT.

The V gene is TRBV2, the J gene TRBJ1-5, with D possibly TRBD1 on 5 matching bases. CDR3 length equals 16 residues. CDR1 is SNHLY, CDR2 FYNNEI, per germline. V was trimmed by 3 bases and J by 3 bases, leaving 15 bases between them. This CDR3 reads CASSEGLDGANQPQHF. The DNA for the CDR3 is TGTGCCAGCAGTGAGGGGCTGGACGGGGCCAATCAGCCCCAGCATTTT.

This clonotype was seen only a few times. The V call is TRBV10-3, the J call TRBJ2-1, with D tentatively TRBD2 (7 bases). V lost 3 bases and J 1 base, leaving 10 bases between the germline ends. The germline gives CDR1 ENHRY, CDR2 SYGVKD. This CDR3 region has 15 residues. In DNA, the CDR3 is TGTGCCATCAGTGAAGGGGGGGCGTCCTACAATGAGCAGTTCTTC. Its translation: CAISEGGASYNEQFF.

J is TRBJ1-2 and V is TRBV4-2, with TRBD1 matching 7 bases. CDR3 size: 15 residues. The germline CDR1 and CDR2 sequences are LGHNA and YNFKEQ. V gave up 1 base and J gave up 4 bases; unmatched junction bases: 6. CDR3: CASSQVEGAGYGYTF. Written as DNA, the CDR3 is TGTGCCAGCAGCCAAGTCGAGGGGGCGGGCTATGGCTACACCTTC.

The V call is TRBV5-1, the J call TRBJ2-5; D unresolved. The CDR3 contains 15 residues. The ends were cut back, 3 bases at V and 4 bases at J, with 16 bases in the middle. The germline V gene encodes CDR1 SGHRS and CDR2 YFSETQ. CDR3 nucleotides: TGCGCCAGCAGCTCTTTTCCAGCTATGGGAGAGACCCAGTACTTC. Translated, it gives CASSSFPAMGETQYF. Full variable domain (rest looked up from reference TRBV5-1 and TRBJ2-5): KAGVTQTPRYLIKTRGQQVTLSCSPISGHRSVSWYQQTPGQGLQFLFEYFSETQRNKGNFPGRFSGRQFSNSRSEMNVSTLELGDSALYLCASSSFPAMGETQYFGPGTRLLVL.